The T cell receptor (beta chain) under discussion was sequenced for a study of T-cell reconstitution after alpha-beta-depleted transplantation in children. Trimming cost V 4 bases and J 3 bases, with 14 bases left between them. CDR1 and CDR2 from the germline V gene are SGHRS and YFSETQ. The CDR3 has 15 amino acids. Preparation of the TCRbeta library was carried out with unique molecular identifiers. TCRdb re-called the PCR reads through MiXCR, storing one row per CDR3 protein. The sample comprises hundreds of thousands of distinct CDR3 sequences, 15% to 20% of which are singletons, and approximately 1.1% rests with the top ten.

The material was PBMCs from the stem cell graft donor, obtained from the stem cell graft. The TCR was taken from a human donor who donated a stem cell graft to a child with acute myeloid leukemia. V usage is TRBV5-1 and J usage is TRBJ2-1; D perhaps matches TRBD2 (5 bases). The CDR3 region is CASSPDSNDYNEQFF. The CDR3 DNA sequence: TGCGCCAGCAGCCCGGACTCCAATGACTACAATGAGCAGTTCTTC.